In its sample, the clone carrying this T cell receptor beta chain was seen many times. The antigen is not known. J was trimmed by 4 bases and V by 6 bases; bases with no gene match: 10. CDR3 size: 15 residues. Germline values: CDR1 ENHRY, CDR2 SYGVKD. The data stem from a study of identical twins. Study results and caveats: In cord blood, abundant beta clonotypes had fewer insertions; memory showed no trend.

Each CDR3 protein is one row after TCRdb ran MiXCR on the 5' RACE reads. The table lists roughly 500,000 distinct CDR3 sequences, under 25% of them singletons, with roughly 0.91% in the top ten. The data also belong to a second study, concerning T cells expressing NK-cell markers. That report adds: Sequencing of TCR beta repertoires drew on sorted CD3+CD56+NKG2C+, CD3+CD56+NKG2C- and CD3+CD56-NKG2C+ T cells. A range of roughly 1.0-8% of CD8+ T cells consisted of dominant NKG2C+ clonotypes in 5 to 7 donors.

This sequence was found in a woman between 18 and 30 years old in good health. Material for sequencing was CD4+ T cells sorted from blood. V is TRBV10-3 and J is TRBJ2-3; 7 bases align to TRBD2. The chain's CDR3 is CAISPLGGSSDTQYF. In DNA, the CDR3 is TGTGCCATCAGCCCCCTGGGCGGGAGCTCAGATACGCAGTATTTT.